The clone carrying this TCR beta chain has a handful of counts. Antigen: not known. The data stem from a study of beta chain features in type 1 diabetes. Study context: All samples combined gave fewer than 110 million sorted cells for examination.

Investigators reverse transcribed all isolated RNA, so they sequenced expressed TCRB transcripts. The method was immunoSEQ multiplex PCR; TCRdb's version includes in-frame clones alone and lacks a portion of them. The sample carries about 220,000 clones, 9.5% to 13% recorded once. CDR3 length: 12 amino acids. CDR1 is SGHTS and CDR2 is YDEGEE in the germline V gene. Trimming stripped 6 bases from V and 10 bases from J, with 16 bases between. Study observations and caveats: VDJ junctions in type 1 diabetes patients carried more deletions and fewer insertions.

J is TRBJ1-1 and V is TRBV5-8; D possibly corresponds to TRBD1 (5 bases). The sequencing sample was made of central memory CD4+ T cells from blood. This TCR was sampled from a man between 18 and 29 years old in good health. CDR3 nucleotide sequence: TGTGCCAGCATGGGGCCCAGCTTTACAGCTTTCTTT. It translates to CASMGPSFTAFF.